This T cell receptor (beta chain) was found in a study of T cell repertoires in cytomegalovirus infection. TCRdb called the reads again in MiXCR, with one record for every CDR3 protein. The data hold 150,000 to 200,000 distinct CDR3 sequences, with roughly 19% observed a single time. CDR3 length: 16 residues. The germline V and J ends were trimmed by 0 bases and 7 bases, with 15 bases remaining between them. The sample comprised PBMCs. This clonotype was sampled from a human donor in good health (CMV status not recorded). Some clones in this sample may be carry-over from other donors' samples. V and J are TRBV23-1 and TRBJ1-4; D is undetermined. TRBV23-1 is an ORF, and what it does is uncertain. The CDR3: CASSQSIAERSEKLFF. The CDR3 DNA is TGCGCCAGCAGTCAATCAATCGCAGAAAGGAGTGAAAAACTGTTTTTT.